The rows below give T cell receptor beta chains drawn from one sample of a study of identical twins. TCRdb recomputed calls from the 5' RACE reads with MiXCR, one row per CDR3 protein. Here the sample spans about 570,000 distinct CDR3 sequences, around 9.6% being singletons. The sample also formed part of further work on yellow fever vaccine responses in identical twins.

Sequenced material: PBMCs. The source of these receptors is a woman younger than 35 in good health. Each CDR3 is given with its conserved first and last residue. The D gene is left open where the match is weak. Clone size is given for some rows only: seen once, a few or many times, or a class if the clone is expanded.

NA	TRBJ2-1	many	TRBV6-5	CASSSEGNEQFF	TGTGCCAGCAGTTCTGAGGGGAATGAGCAGTTCTTC
TRBD1	TRBJ1-6	NA	TRBV2	CASIRDRGLDSPLHF	TGTGCCAGCATCCGGGACAGGGGGTTGGATTCACCCCTCCACTTT
TRBD1	TRBJ2-5	NA	TRBV27	CASSLSGRGRLETQYF	TGTGCCAGCAGTTTATCAGGCAGGGGGCGTCTGGAGACCCAGTACTTC
TRBD2	TRBJ2-3	NA	TRBV3-1	CASCLLTPSRGGQDTQYF	TGTGCCAGCTGTTTACTTACCCCCTCGCGGGGGGGCCAAGATACGCAGTATTTT
NA	TRBJ2-6	few	TRBV7-6	CASSLVGLSSGANVLTF	TGTGCCAGCAGCTTAGTGGGCTTGAGCTCTGGGGCCAACGTCCTGACTTTC
TRBD2	TRBJ2-5	few	TRBV5-1	CASSVTSGSRETQYF	TGCGCCAGCAGCGTGACTAGCGGGAGTCGGGAGACCCAGTACTTC
NA	TRBJ1-1	many	TRBV20-1	CSARVRKDTEAFF	TGCAGTGCTAGAGTTCGGAAGGACACTGAAGCTTTCTTT
TRBD1	TRBJ2-7	many	TRBV5-1	CASSLADRVSYEQYF	TGCGCCAGCAGCTTGGCCGACAGGGTGTCCTACGAGCAGTACTTC
TRBD1	TRBJ1-2	few	TRBV30	CAWSVLDRADGYTF	TGTGCCTGGAGTGTACTCGACAGGGCAGATGGCTACACCTTC
TRBD2	TRBJ2-7	few	TRBV10-3	CAISESLAGDSSYEQYF	TGTGCCATCAGTGAGTCTCTAGCGGGGGACAGCTCCTACGAGCAGTACTTC
TRBD2	TRBJ2-6	few	TRBV19	CASELAAGANVLTF	TGTGCCAGTGAACTAGCGGCCGGGGCCAACGTCCTGACTTTC
NA	TRBJ2-2	many	TRBV28	CASSSPGRGELFF	TGTGCCAGCAGCTCACCGGGGAGGGGGGAGCTGTTTTTT
NA	TRBJ2-2	many	TRBV3-1	CASSQDRVGGELFF	TGTGCCAGCAGCCAAGACAGGGTTGGAGGGGAGCTGTTTTTT
NA	TRBJ1-5	many	TRBV6-2/TRBV6-3	CASSLRLSSGFLDQPQHF	TGTGCCAGCAGTTTGAGACTCTCTTCAGGGTTTCTGGATCAGCCCCAGCATTTT
NA	TRBJ2-3	NA	TRBV20-1	CSAHPGGPSTDTQYF	TGCAGTGCCCATCCCGGGGGACCTAGCACAGATACGCAGTATTTT
TRBD2	TRBJ2-3	few	TRBV11-2	CASSLFGGLAGDTDTQYF	TGTGCCAGCAGCTTATTTGGGGGACTAGCGGGGGACACAGATACGCAGTATTTT
TRBD2	TRBJ2-3	few	TRBV4-2	CASSIGPAGGADTQYF	TGTGCCAGCAGCATTGGTCCGGCGGGAGGGGCAGATACGCAGTATTTT
NA	TRBJ2-7	few	TRBV20-1	CSARVPGADEQYF	TGCAGTGCTAGAGTGCCAGGGGCGGACGAGCAGTACTTC
TRBD1	TRBJ2-5	few	TRBV27	CASRETGGWYQETQYF	TGTGCCAGCAGAGAGACAGGGGGCTGGTACCAAGAGACCCAGTACTTC
TRBD2	TRBJ2-3	NA	TRBV5-1	CASSLGLIGLADTDTQYF	TGCGCCAGCAGCTTGGGTCTGATCGGACTAGCGGATACAGATACGCAGTATTTT
NA	TRBJ2-7	many	TRBV7-2	CASSLIDLKPYEQYF	TGTGCCAGCAGCTTAATAGACTTAAAACCCTACGAGCAGTACTTC
NA	TRBJ1-3	NA	TRBV7-3	CASSSTPGNTIYF	TGTGCCAGCAGCTCAACCCCCGGAAACACCATATATTTT
NA	TRBJ2-2	few	TRBV12-3/TRBV12-4	CASIRGSTGELFF	TGTGCCAGCATAAGGGGAAGCACCGGGGAGCTGTTTTTT
TRBD1	TRBJ2-7	NA	TRBV7-8	CASSTHPWDRVVWGYEQYF	TGTGCCAGCAGCACCCACCCTTGGGACAGGGTTGTTTGGGGTTACGAGCAGTACTTC
NA	TRBJ1-4	NA	TRBV28	CASSSPAHEKLFF	TGTGCCAGCAGTTCACCTGCCCATGAAAAACTGTTTTTT
NA	TRBJ2-1	few	TRBV30	CAWSDSHNEQFF	TGTGCCTGGAGTGACAGCCACAATGAGCAGTTCTTC
TRBD1	TRBJ2-1	few	TRBV7-2	CASSLAHGTVSYNEQFF	TGTGCCAGCAGCTTAGCCCACGGGACAGTTAGCTACAATGAGCAGTTCTTC
NA	TRBJ1-1	few	TRBV18	CASSQKGLENTEAFF	TGTGCCAGCTCACAGAAGGGACTGGAGAACACTGAAGCTTTCTTT
NA	TRBJ1-2	many	TRBV12-3/TRBV12-4	CASNSRGGYTF	TGTGCCAGCAATTCGAGAGGAGGCTACACCTTC
NA	TRBJ2-7	NA	TRBV7-2	CASSLAQAEGYEQYF	TGTGCCAGCAGCTTAGCGCAAGCGGAGGGCTACGAGCAGTACTTC
TRBD1	TRBJ1-4	NA	TRBV11-3	CASSLGTGGKLFF	TGTGCCAGCAGCTTAGGGACAGGCGGAAAACTGTTTTTT
NA	TRBJ2-1	many	TRBV12-3/TRBV12-4	CASSSFEGGEQFF	TGTGCCAGCAGTTCTTTCGAGGGGGGTGAGCAGTTCTTC
NA	TRBJ1-1	many	TRBV14	CASSQVSAGAFF	TGTGCCAGCAGCCAAGTGTCGGCAGGAGCTTTCTTT
NA	TRBJ1-1	many	TRBV29-1	CSATEYTEAFF	TGCAGCGCCACTGAGTACACTGAAGCTTTCTTT
NA	TRBJ2-4	NA	TRBV20-1	CSASATGSLAKNIQYF	TGCAGTGCTAGTGCGACAGGTTCCCTAGCCAAAAACATTCAGTACTTC
NA	TRBJ2-7	many	TRBV12-3/TRBV12-4	CASSLFPYDEQYF	TGTGCCAGCAGTTTATTCCCCTACGACGAGCAGTACTTC
TRBD2	TRBJ2-1	NA	TRBV3-1	CASSQDRGGFYNEQFF	TGTGCCAGCAGCCAAGACCGGGGGGGATTCTACAATGAGCAGTTCTTC
NA	TRBJ2-3	few	TRBV6-2/TRBV6-3	CASSSHPGLTSDTQYF	TGTGCCAGCAGTTCCCACCCGGGACTTACTTCGGATACGCAGTATTTT
NA	TRBJ2-5	few	TRBV28	CASSFRSPETQYF	TGTGCCAGCAGTTTTAGGAGTCCGGAGACCCAGTACTTC
NA	TRBJ2-3	NA	TRBV7-9	CASSQRTQFNTDTQYF	TGTGCCAGCAGCCAGCGGACACAATTTAACACAGATACGCAGTATTTT
NA	TRBJ2-7	many	TRBV5-1	CASSLTGTPYEQYF	TGTGCCAGCAGTCTAACCGGGACTCCCTACGAGCAGTACTTC
NA	TRBJ2-5	many	TRBV28	CASSSSMETQYF	TGTGCCAGCAGTTCCTCCATGGAGACCCAGTACTTC
NA	TRBJ1-1	NA	TRBV6-1	CASSVGGYDTEAFF	TGTGCCAGCAGTGTGGGGGGATACGACACTGAAGCTTTCTTT
TRBD1	TRBJ1-5	NA	TRBV7-9	CASSRTGEDNQPQHF	TGTGCCAGCAGCCGGACAGGGGAGGACAATCAGCCCCAGCATTTT
NA	TRBJ2-6	NA	TRBV11-2	CASSLDRPRRESSGANVLTF	TGTGCCAGCAGCTTAGATCGTCCGCGTCGTGAATCCTCTGGGGCCAACGTCCTGACTTTC
NA	TRBJ1-4	NA	TRBV29-1	CSVLLTALLGEKLFF	TGCAGCGTTTTACTAACGGCACTCCTGGGGGAAAAACTGTTTTTT
NA	TRBJ2-5	NA	TRBV6-2/TRBV6-3	CASSWIRDTKETQYF	TGTGCCAGCAGTTGGATTCGGGACACCAAAGAGACCCAGTACTTC